Described below is a single T cell receptor (beta chain) sequence and its context. This clone's antigen is unknown. Per-base quality was not reported, and no clone a single base away is much larger than it. The sample's time point label, in plain terms: baseline before first vaccination. Vaccinee samples were obtained from the UK trials COV001 and COV002, which included a single-blind randomized controlled phase 2/3 trial of AZD1222 (ChAdOx1 nCoV-19) in healthy adults. For TCRbeta chain sequencing, PBMC samples were collected from trial participants at day 0 and at day 28 after the second dose. The record originates from a study of T cell responses to AZD1222 COVID-19 vaccine (dated by TCRdb to the early 2020s). Regarding the research as a whole: Because spike-specific TCR depth and breadth did not differ between the two schedules, AZD1222 recipients who got a second dose at roughly 4 weeks were pooled with those who got a second dose at roughly 12 weeks. TCR sequencing covered over 230 trial participants: approximately 200 given two doses of AZD1222 and 26 given two doses of MenACWY control vaccine. Trial participants were enrolled by age into 18-55, 56-69 and 70-plus year subgroups, with roughly 150, 30 and 60 TCR-sequenced participants respectively.

The CDR3 regions of human TCRbeta chains were analyzed by immunosequencing. Processing in the source paper ran as follows. Repertoire TCRs were checked for matches against a reference library of SARS-CoV-2-specific TCRs that had been generated using the MIRA antigen-specificity platform. Breadth was defined as the fraction of unique TCRs that were SARS-CoV-2-associated, and depth was defined as the fraction of total T cells that were SARS-CoV-2-associated. Each spike-specific TCR was assigned to its reactive spike region and to a CD4 or CD8 class using the MIRA data. Log10-transformed breadth and depth values were compared by one-way ANOVA with Sidak's multiple comparisons tests. Imported from immuneACCESS, the table was reduced by TCRdb to in-frame sequences with V and J called. These copies leave out some clones; in studies compared against another copy, an unresolved V gene accounts for under half, and the cause of the remainder is not known. That table furnishes V, J and clone size, whereas the DNA furnished D and trimming. The sample table shows about 110,000 clones, and 90% to 95% are seen once. Of the sample, roughly a fifth is held by the ten largest clones.

The research as a whole found: The 56-69-year group was small, and its depth increase did not reach significance, likely because of low power. After two AZD1222 doses, spike-specific TCR breadth and depth were significantly higher than at day 0 and than in MenACWY recipients. The vaccine-associated CD4 TCRs covered the entire spike protein, and the dominant responses fell in regions 160-218 and 743-854. Nearly half of unique spike-specific TCRs reportedly recognized epitopes outside regions mutated in the B.1.351 and B.1.1.7 variants. Conclusions about previously exposed vaccinees are limited because only 6 or 7 AZD1222 recipients were SARS-CoV-2 seropositive at baseline. Because no samples from the day 14 peak response were available, repertoires could be characterized only after the peak T cell response. Most participants were white British and females outnumbered males, and the authors suggested that clonal diversity may have been underestimated.

Taken from cysteine to phenylalanine, the CDR3 has 13 residues. The read is trimmed to its CDR3 DNA, 39 bases read in frame from base 1. V is clipped by 6 bases and J by 7 bases, and the sequence between their germline boundaries is 15 bases long. Looking up the germline V gene yields CDR1 MNHEY and CDR2 SVGAGI. The V and J genes are TRBV6-5 and TRBJ2-5, and TRBD2 may be the D gene, going by 6 matching bases. This receptor was identified in an adult in good health. Sequenced here: peripheral blood, sampled on day 0 of AZD1222 vaccination. The sequence in DNA is TGTGCCAGCAGACTCGGACCGGAGGGGACCCAGTACTTC. The encoded protein is CASRLGPEGTQYF.